This T cell receptor (beta chain) came from a study of Ad26.COV2.S vaccination and SARS-CoV-2 variants. Overall study: Intramuscular Ad26.COV2.S at 5x10^10 or 1x10^11 viral particles.

Treatment reported: some 20 received Ad26.COV2.S at low or high dose, single or two shots; roughly 5 received placebo; per-sample allocation not given. Samples came from day 63 after the first vaccine or placebo injection. TCRdb's table, derived via immunoSEQ multiplex PCR, lists solely in-frame clones and lacks some. The repertoire includes about 480,000 clones, about 83% of them detected once, and about 13% sits in the top ten. CDR3 length: 13 residues. V was trimmed by 5 bases and J by 8 bases, leaving 13 bases between them. Germline V gene lookup returns CDR1 LNHDA and CDR2 SQIVND (reference sequence).

This receptor was taken from a person aged 18-65 years who received the Ad26.COV2.S COVID-19 vaccine or a placebo. The rearrangement links TRBV19 to TRBJ2-1; D gene unclear. The material was peripheral blood, obtained in a trial of Ad26.COV2.S vaccine versus placebo. DNA for the CDR3: TGTGCCAGTAGTTCGCTAGATGGGGATGAGCAGTTCTTC. Translated: CASSSLDGDEQFF.